The table lists the clone carrying this TCR beta chain with many counts. What it binds is unknown. TCRdb fed the reads into MiXCR, producing one record per CDR3 protein. The repertoire holds a few hundred thousand distinct CDR3 sequences, with roughly an eighth as singletons. There are 16 residues in the CDR3. CDR1 and CDR2 (germline): SEHNR, FQNEAQ (reference sequence). Trimming at V came to 3 bases and at J to 2 bases, leaving 5 bases not matched to a gene. The sample originates from a study of T cell repertoires in cytomegalovirus infection. Study at large: Indicated by public TCR beta signatures were CMV infection and matching HLA type.

General study results and limits: Adding up the frequency of public TCR beta families identified people who carried CMV plus the relevant HLA. Across the ex vivo response, the dominant clonotypes were HLA-C-restricted CMV-specific TCR beta clonotypes.

Sequences were obtained from PBMCs. This clonotype was sampled from a human donor in good health (CMV status not recorded). Some clones in this sample may be carry-over from other donors' samples. V usage is TRBV7-9 and J usage is TRBJ2-5; 11 nucleotides agree with TRBD2. CDR3 DNA sequence: TGTGCCAGCAGCTTGGCCCTAGCGGGGGGACAAGAGACCCAGTACTTC. Protein product: CASSLALAGGQETQYF.